This TCR beta chain was found in a study of shared clonotypes between healthy human individuals. Between the trimmed V and J ends, which lost 4 bases and 4 bases, there was a span of 9 bases. The CDR3 spans 13 residues. Germline V lookup: CDR1 SGDLS, CDR2 YYNGEE. TCRdb's copy holds only in-frame clones and misses some; the assay was immunoSEQ multiplex PCR. The sample lists about a million clones, 60% to 85% seen once, with roughly 0.83% in the top ten. This chain links TRBV9 with TRBJ1-3, with D unresolved. This TCR derives from a man in his late teens or twenties in good health. Some clones in this sample may be carry-over from other donors' samples. Sequencing used memory CD4+ T cells from PBMCs. Subset of the sample: CD45RA-negative fraction. CDR3 protein: CASSPFTGNTIYF. As DNA, the CDR3 is TGTGCCAGCAGCCCTTTCACCGGAAACACCATATATTTT.